What follows are 2 T cell receptor beta chains derived from one specimen sequenced in a study of response to subunit inactivated influenza vaccine. From the RT-PCR reads, TCRdb called clonotypes with MiXCR, one entry per CDR3 protein. The sample carries 430,000 or so distinct CDR3 sequences, approximately 11% recorded once. The sequencing here drew on PBMCs from blood, taken 45 days after vaccination. Source of these receptors: a middle-aged man who received an inactivated influenza vaccine.

This clonotype was recorded a few times. This rearrangement joins TRBV20-1 to TRBJ1-5; 7 nucleotides agree with TRBD1. V shed 6 bases and J 2 bases; nucleotides not matched to a gene: 10. Germline assignment: CDR1 DFQATT and CDR2 SNEGSKA (reference sequence). The CDR3 is 15 residues long. DNA for the CDR3: TGCAGTGCGCCGACAGGGAGGGGGGGCAATCAGCCCCAGCATTTT. Translated, it gives CSAPTGRGGNQPQHF.

This clonotype was observed many times. This chain connects TRBV6-5 to TRBJ1-4; a weak D match, TRBD1 (6 bases). The CDR3 spans 15 residues. Germline V gives CDR1 MNHEY, CDR2 SVGAGI. The germline V and J ends were trimmed by 3 bases and 8 bases, with 16 bases remaining between them. In nucleotides, the CDR3 is TGTGCCAGCAGTTATTCACAGGGACTAGGGGAAAAACTGTTTTTT. As protein: CASSYSQGLGEKLFF.